The T cell receptor (beta chain) under discussion was sequenced for a study of cytomegalovirus exposure and HLA in healthy donors. Study findings and constraints: Reportedly, a later analysis found an Asian-associated ancestry cluster had fewer N-insertions than the approximately 670-donor mean. Most of the CMV-associated TCR beta chains (in a later analysis) appeared to be HLA-restricted. Per published reports, the classifier diagnosed cytomegalovirus status with high specificity and sensitivity. CMV antigen specificity was confirmed in vitro for a few CMV-associated chains.

The PCR had 60 Vbeta and 13 Jbeta primers. Sequencing used immunoSEQ multiplex PCR; TCRdb keeps in-frame clones, though not all of them. Of around 74,000 clones listed, roughly 85% are singletons. Germline trimming cut 6 bases from V and 4 bases from J; bases unmatched to any gene: 9. The CDR3 covers 14 residues. Germline values: CDR1 MNHEY, CDR2 SMNVEV (reference sequence). Comment on this clone: The target antigen is unknown.

The TCR comes from a man aged 25-40 years in good health and CMV-seronegative. Sequencing input: PBMCs. The J gene is TRBJ2-7, the V gene TRBV27, with 7 nucleotides matching TRBD2. CDR3 loop: CASSSRGELYEQYF. The CDR3 region has the DNA TGTGCCAGCAGCTCCCGGGGGGAGCTATACGAGCAGTACTTC.